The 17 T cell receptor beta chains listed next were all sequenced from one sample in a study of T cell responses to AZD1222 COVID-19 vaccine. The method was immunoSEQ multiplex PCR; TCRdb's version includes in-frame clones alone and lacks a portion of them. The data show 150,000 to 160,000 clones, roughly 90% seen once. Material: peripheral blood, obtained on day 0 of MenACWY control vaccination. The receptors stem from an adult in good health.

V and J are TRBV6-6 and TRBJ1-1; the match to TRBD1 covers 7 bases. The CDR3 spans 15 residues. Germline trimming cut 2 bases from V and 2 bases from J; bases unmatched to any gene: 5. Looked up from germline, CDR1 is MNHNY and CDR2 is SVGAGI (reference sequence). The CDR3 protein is CASSYPRQGNTEAFF. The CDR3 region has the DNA TGTGCCAGCAGTTACCCTCGACAGGGTAACACTGAAGCTTTCTTT.

The CDR3 loop reads CASRPGTGAPTGNTIYF. CDR3 bases: TGTGCCAGCAGGCCCGGGACAGGGGCTCCGACTGGAAACACCATATATTTT. The chain employs TRBV9 and TRBJ1-3; 10 bases map to TRBD1. This CDR3 is built from 17 residues. The V gene's germline CDR1 is SGDLS and CDR2 YYNGEE. Trimming took 5 bases from V and 2 from J; bases not matched to a gene: 10.

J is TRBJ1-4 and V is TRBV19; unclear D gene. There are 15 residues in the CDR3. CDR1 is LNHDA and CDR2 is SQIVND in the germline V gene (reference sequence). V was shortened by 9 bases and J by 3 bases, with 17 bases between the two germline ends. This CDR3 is CASTLVGRANEKLFF. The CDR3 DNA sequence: TGTGCCAGCACCTTAGTCGGGAGGGCTAATGAAAAACTGTTTTTT.

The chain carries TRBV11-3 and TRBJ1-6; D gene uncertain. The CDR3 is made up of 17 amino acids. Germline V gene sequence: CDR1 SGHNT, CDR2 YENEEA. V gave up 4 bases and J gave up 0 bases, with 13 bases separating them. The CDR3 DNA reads TGTGCCAGCAGCTCCAGCACCGGACTCTCCTATAATTCACCCCTCCACTTT. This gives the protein CASSSSTGLSYNSPLHF.

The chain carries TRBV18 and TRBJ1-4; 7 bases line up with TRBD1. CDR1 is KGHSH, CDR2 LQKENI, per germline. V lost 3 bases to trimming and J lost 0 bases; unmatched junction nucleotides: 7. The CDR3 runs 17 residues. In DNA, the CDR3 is TGTGCCAGCTCACCGCGACAGGGATACGCAACTAATGAAAAACTGTTTTTT. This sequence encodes CASSPRQGYATNEKLFF.

CDR3 coding DNA: TGTGCCAGCACCACCGGAGGAGCGAACACCGGGGAGCTGTTTTTT. Protein: CASTTGGANTGELFF. V gene TRBV7-3 combines with J gene TRBJ2-2; a possible D gene is TRBD2 (5 bases). Trimming took 7 bases from V and 0 from J, leaving 12 bases between them. The CDR3 consists of 15 residues. Germline V gives CDR1 SGHTA, CDR2 FQGTGA.

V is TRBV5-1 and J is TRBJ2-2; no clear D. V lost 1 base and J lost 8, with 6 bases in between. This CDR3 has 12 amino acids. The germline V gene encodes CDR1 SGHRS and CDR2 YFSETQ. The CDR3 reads CASSLTMGELFF. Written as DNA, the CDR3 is TGCGCCAGCAGCTTGACGATGGGGGAGCTGTTTTTT.

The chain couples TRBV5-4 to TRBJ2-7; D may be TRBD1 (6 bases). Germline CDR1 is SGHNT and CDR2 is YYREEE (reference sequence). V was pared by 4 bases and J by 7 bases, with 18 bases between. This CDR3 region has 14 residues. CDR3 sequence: CASSNGQRTGEQYF. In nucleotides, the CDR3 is TGTGCCAGCAGCAACGGACAGAGGACGGGAGAGCAGTACTTC.

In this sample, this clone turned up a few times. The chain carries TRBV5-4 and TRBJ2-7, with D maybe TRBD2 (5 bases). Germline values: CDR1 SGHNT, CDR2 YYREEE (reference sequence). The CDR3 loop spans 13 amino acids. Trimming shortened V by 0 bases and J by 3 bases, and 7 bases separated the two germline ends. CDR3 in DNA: TGTGCCAGCAGCTTGGGTGCGGGCTACGAGCAGTACTTC. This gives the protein CASSLGAGYEQYF. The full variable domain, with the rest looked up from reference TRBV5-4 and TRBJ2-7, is ETGVTQSPTHLIKTRGQQVTLRCSSQSGHNTVSWYQQALGQGPQFIFQYYREEENGRGNFPPRFSGLQFPNYSSELNVNALELDDSALYLCASSLGAGYEQYFGPGTRLTVT.

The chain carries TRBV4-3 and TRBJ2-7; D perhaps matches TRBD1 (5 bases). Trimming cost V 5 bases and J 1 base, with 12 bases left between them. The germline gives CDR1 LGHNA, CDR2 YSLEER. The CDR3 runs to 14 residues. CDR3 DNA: TGCGCCAGCAGCTTAATGCCAGGGTCCTACGAGCAGTACTTC. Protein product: CASSLMPGSYEQYF.

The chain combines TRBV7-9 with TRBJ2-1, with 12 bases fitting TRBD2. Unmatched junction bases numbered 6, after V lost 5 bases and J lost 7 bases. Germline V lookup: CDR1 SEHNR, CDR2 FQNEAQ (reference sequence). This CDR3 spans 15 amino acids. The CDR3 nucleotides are TGTGCCAGCAGCCCCCCCGGGACTAGCGGGAATGAGCAGTTCTTC. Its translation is CASSPPGTSGNEQFF.

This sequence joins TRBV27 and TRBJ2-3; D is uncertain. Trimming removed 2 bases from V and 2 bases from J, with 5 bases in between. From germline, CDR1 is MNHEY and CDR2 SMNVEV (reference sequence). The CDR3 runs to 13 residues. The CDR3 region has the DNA TGTGCCAGCAGTTTACCCGCCACAGATACGCAGTATTTT. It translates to CASSLPATDTQYF.

The CDR3 protein is CSVEGGRRPGEQYF. The CDR3, as DNA: TGCAGCGTCGAGGGAGGCAGGCGCCCGGGGGAGCAGTACTTC. This chain joins TRBV29-1 and TRBJ2-7, with D perhaps TRBD2 (6 bases). This CDR3 is 14 amino acids long. V lost 6 bases and J 7 bases, leaving 22 bases between the germline ends. Per germline, CDR1 SQVTM and CDR2 ANQGSEA.

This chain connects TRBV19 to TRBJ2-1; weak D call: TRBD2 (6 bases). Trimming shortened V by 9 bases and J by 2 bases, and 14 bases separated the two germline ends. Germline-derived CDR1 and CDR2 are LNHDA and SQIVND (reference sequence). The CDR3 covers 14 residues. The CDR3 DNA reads TGTGCCAGCAGACGGGGGACCACCTACAATGAGCAGTTCTTC. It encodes CASRRGTTYNEQFF.

The CDR3 DNA sequence: TGTGCCAGCAGCTTTAGGGGACCGACGACGTCGTGGGGAAACACCATATATTTT. Translation: CASSFRGPTTSWGNTIYF. The chain links TRBV5-6 to TRBJ1-3; D possibly corresponds to TRBD1 (5 bases). Trimming pared 2 bases from V and 4 bases from J, leaving 22 bases between. There are 18 residues in the CDR3. Germline CDR1 SGHDT, CDR2 YYEEEE.

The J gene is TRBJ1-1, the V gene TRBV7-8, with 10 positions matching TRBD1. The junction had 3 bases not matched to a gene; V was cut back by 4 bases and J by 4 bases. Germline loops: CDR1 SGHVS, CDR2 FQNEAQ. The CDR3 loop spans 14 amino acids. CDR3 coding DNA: TGTGCCAGCAGCTCAAGGACAGGGGGCACTGAAGCTTTCTTT. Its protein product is CASSSRTGGTEAFF.

The CDR3 loop is CASSQPEQWANVLTF. Written as DNA, the CDR3 is TGTGCCAGCAGCCAGCCGGAACAATGGGCCAACGTCCTGACTTTC. The chain couples TRBV6-2 or TRBV6-3 to TRBJ2-6; no clear D gene. This CDR3 is built from 15 residues. Trimming pared 6 bases from V and 5 bases from J, leaving 14 bases between. The germline V gene encodes CDR1 MNHEY and CDR2 SVGEGT.